A selection of T cell receptor beta chains follows, all from one sample in a study of blood T cell repertoires in COVID-19. Sequenced by immunoSEQ multiplex PCR; TCRdb stores in-frame clones only, minus some. This sample has hundreds of thousands of clones, with 70% to 90% found just once. The specimen sequenced was PBMCs or T cells enriched from blood (not recorded which). The receptors were gathered from a woman aged 18-30 years with acute COVID-19. Both conserved end residues are part of each CDR3. The D gene is left open where the match is weak. Clone size appears in some rows only: once, few, many, or a class for an expanded clone.

v_gene	j_gene	d_gene	abundance	CDR3aa	CDR3nt
TRBV19	TRBJ2-1	TRBD2	.	CASTQEGLAGNEQFF	TGTGCCAGTACTCAGGAGGGACTAGCGGGGAATGAGCAGTTCTTC
TRBV29-1	TRBJ2-1	TRBD2	.	CSVGTSLGEQFF	TGCAGCGTTGGGACTAGCTTAGGGGAGCAGTTCTTC
TRBV11-2	TRBJ1-6	.	.	CASSRSTGTPDSHF	TGTGCCAGCAGTCGATCCACCGGGACACCCGATAGCCACTTT
TRBV4-1	TRBJ1-2	TRBD1	few	CASSQDLDRFYGYTF	TGCGCCAGCAGCCAAGATTTGGACAGGTTCTATGGCTACACCTTC
TRBV6-1	TRBJ2-3	TRBD1	.	CASSEQGAPDTQYF	TGTGCCAGCAGTGAGCAGGGGGCTCCGGATACGCAGTATTTT
TRBV7-7	TRBJ2-2	.	.	CASSLARGLATGELFF	TGTGCCAGCAGCTTAGCCCGCGGTCTAGCGACCGGGGAGCTGTTTTTT
TRBV7-2	TRBJ1-1	.	.	CASSLVGAAHTEAFF	TGTGCCAGCAGCTTAGTGGGGGCGGCTCACACTGAAGCTTTCTTT
TRBV2	TRBJ2-7	TRBD1	.	CASRPTGGAYEQYF	TGTGCCAGCCGACCTACAGGGGGCGCATACGAGCAGTACTTC
TRBV5-4	TRBJ1-4	.	.	CASQRREGEKLFF	TGTGCCAGCCAAAGGAGGGAGGGCGAAAAACTGTTTTTT
TRBV10-3	TRBJ1-5	.	once	CAISESTPNQPQHF	TGTGCCATCAGTGAGTCGACACCGAATCAGCCCCAGCATTTT
TRBV3-1/TRBV3-2	TRBJ2-3	.	.	CASSRLAGGGADTQYF	TGTGCCAGCAGCCGACTTGCAGGGGGAGGTGCAGATACGCAGTATTTT
TRBV2	TRBJ1-5	.	once	CASSVGVGNQPQHF	TGTGCCAGCAGTGTAGGGGTGGGCAATCAGCCCCAGCATTTT
TRBV29-1	TRBJ2-7	TRBD2	.	CSAVTLTSGGFYEQYF	TGCAGCGCTGTTACCCTCACTAGCGGGGGCTTTTACGAGCAGTACTTC
TRBV5-4	TRBJ1-1	TRBD1	.	CASSLDIQGARTEAFF	TGTGCCAGCAGCTTGGATATACAGGGGGCTAGGACTGAAGCTTTCTTT
TRBV7-7	TRBJ2-5	.	.	CASSLGQAFQETQYF	TGTGCCAGCAGCTTAGGGCAGGCCTTTCAAGAGACCCAGTACTTC
TRBV6-1	TRBJ1-5	.	.	CASSEEGSQGPQHF	TGTGCCAGCAGTGAAGAGGGATCGCAGGGGCCCCAGCATTTT
TRBV7-9	TRBJ1-3	.	.	CASSLAAGSGNTIYF	TGTGCCAGCAGCTTAGCGGCAGGGTCTGGAAACACCATATATTTT
TRBV28	TRBJ2-7	.	once	CASSFNLTPQDF	TGTGCCAGCAGTTTTAACCTGACACCCCAAGACTTC
TRBV27	TRBJ2-5	TRBD2	.	CASSFYSGSLKTQYF	TGTGCCAGCAGTTTTTATAGCGGGAGTTTAAAGACCCAGTACTTC
TRBV6-6	TRBJ1-1	.	.	CASSYGTNTEAFF	TGTGCCAGCAGTTATGGCACAAACACTGAAGCTTTCTTT
TRBV4-2	TRBJ2-5	.	.	CASSQDGSGSQETQYF	TGTGCCAGCAGCCAAGATGGGAGTGGCTCACAAGAGACCCAGTACTTC
TRBV29-1	TRBJ2-2	.	.	CSVELENGELFF	TGCAGCGTTGAACTAGAGAACGGGGAGCTGTTTTTT
TRBV7-2	TRBJ2-7	.	.	CASSASGYEQYF	TGTGCCAGCAGCGCTAGTGGATACGAGCAGTACTTC
TRBV29-1	TRBJ2-2	.	.	CSVSGSAGELFF	TGCAGCGTTTCCGGAAGCGCCGGGGAGCTGTTTTTT
TRBV6-5	TRBJ1-1	.	.	CASSRVSEAFF	TGTGCCAGCTCAAGAGTCTCTGAAGCTTTCTTT
TRBV7-2	TRBJ2-7	.	few	CASSLGPVSYEQYF	TGTGCCAGCAGCTTAGGCCCAGTCTCCTACGAGCAGTACTTC
TRBV19	TRBJ1-5	TRBD1	.	CASSAGQNSNQPQHF	TGTGCCAGTAGTGCGGGACAGAATAGCAATCAGCCCCAGCATTTT
TRBV5-1	TRBJ1-1	.	.	CASSLSGQSGAEAFF	TGCGCCAGCAGCCTGTCTGGGCAGTCGGGGGCTGAAGCTTTCTTT
TRBV5-5	TRBJ1-3	.	few	CASSLSFLTANSGNTIYF	TGTGCCAGCAGCTTGTCTTTTTTGACAGCTAACTCTGGAAACACCATATATTTT
TRBV19	TRBJ2-3	TRBD1	.	CASSLTGPYGQYF	TGTGCCAGTAGTTTGACAGGGCCATATGGGCAGTATTTT
TRBV28	TRBJ2-1	TRBD1	.	CASAAPGQAYNEQFF	TGTGCCAGTGCTGCTCCGGGACAGGCCTACAATGAGCAGTTCTTC
TRBV3-1/TRBV3-2	TRBJ1-2	.	.	CASSPNFDSPYGYTF	TGTGCCAGCAGCCCAAACTTTGACAGTCCCTATGGCTACACCTTC
TRBV14	TRBJ1-1	TRBD1	few	CASRGTGIRTEAFF	TGTGCCAGCAGGGGGACAGGGATAAGGACTGAAGCTTTCTTT
TRBV19	TRBJ1-1	.	.	CASKRTVNTEAFF	TGTGCCAGTAAAAGGACAGTGAACACTGAAGCTTTCTTT
TRBV23-1	TRBJ2-3	TRBD2	.	CASSQSWQDRGLAGGDTQYF	TGCGCCAGCAGTCAATCGTGGCAGGACCGGGGACTAGCGGGAGGAGATACGCAGTATTTT
TRBV5-4	TRBJ1-1	.	.	CASSFRTNTEAFF	TGTGCCAGCAGCTTCAGGACTAACACTGAAGCTTTCTTT
TRBV4-1	TRBJ1-4	.	once	CASSQGAGTNEKLFF	TGCGCCAGCAGCCAAGGTGCGGGGACTAATGAAAAACTGTTTTTT
TRBV4-1	TRBJ1-5	TRBD1	.	CASSQARAGGPNQPQHF	TGCGCCAGCAGCCAAGCCCGGGCAGGGGGCCCCAATCAGCCCCAGCATTTT
TRBV5-4	TRBJ2-3	TRBD1	.	CASSSDRATSDTQYF	TGTGCCAGCAGCTCGGACAGGGCCACAAGCGATACGCAGTATTTT
TRBV7-9	TRBJ1-2	TRBD1	.	CASSHLGTGEGYTF	TGTGCCAGCAGTCATCTTGGGACAGGCGAAGGCTACACCTTC
TRBV2	TRBJ1-1	.	.	CASSDGTGNVEAFF	TGTGCCAGCAGTGATGGAACAGGTAACGTCGAAGCTTTCTTT
TRBV3-1/TRBV3-2	TRBJ2-7	TRBD2	.	CASSQLAGVYEQYF	TGTGCCAGCAGCCAACTAGCGGGGGTCTACGAGCAGTACTTC
TRBV6-2/TRBV6-3	TRBJ2-7	TRBD1	.	CASSYTRRGLGSYEQYF	TGTGCCAGCAGTTACACCAGAAGGGGGCTTGGATCCTACGAGCAGTACTTC
TRBV15	TRBJ2-7	TRBD1	.	CATSNTNRGRGEQYF	TGTGCCACCAGCAACACAAACAGGGGCCGGGGCGAGCAGTACTTC
TRBV23-1	TRBJ2-7	.	.	CASSHARGWSNEQYF	TGCGCCAGCAGTCATGCCAGGGGCTGGTCCAACGAGCAGTACTTC
TRBV7-6	TRBJ2-7	TRBD2	medium-sized	CASTLEIGGGYEQYF	TGTGCCAGCACCTTGGAAATTGGCGGGGGGTACGAGCAGTACTTC
TRBV5-4	TRBJ2-2	TRBD2	few	CASSFDIIAGTTGELFF	TGTGCCAGCAGCTTCGATATTATAGCGGGAACCACCGGGGAGCTGTTTTTT
TRBV6-2/TRBV6-3	TRBJ2-7	TRBD2	.	CASIPAGEYEQYF	TGTGCCAGCATCCCAGCGGGAGAGTACGAGCAGTACTTC
TRBV7-9	TRBJ1-1	TRBD1	.	CASSPGQGGANTEAFF	TGTGCCAGCAGCCCCGGACAGGGTGGGGCGAACACTGAAGCTTTCTTT
TRBV5-1	TRBJ2-2	.	.	CASSFDTGTGELFF	TGCGCCAGCAGCTTTGATACTGGCACCGGGGAGCTGTTTTTT
TRBV9	TRBJ2-7	.	.	CASSGDVASASYEQYF	TGTGCCAGCAGCGGAGACGTAGCGTCGGCCTCCTACGAGCAGTACTTC
TRBV5-1	TRBJ2-7	TRBD1	.	CASSLTGQHYEQYF	TGCGCCAGCAGCTTAACGGGACAGCACTACGAGCAGTACTTC
TRBV9	TRBJ2-1	TRBD1	few	CASSVGDSFYLVSYNEQFF	TGTGCCAGCAGCGTAGGGGACAGCTTCTACCTGGTCTCCTACAATGAGCAGTTCTTC
TRBV2	TRBJ1-5	.	.	CASSPYEGVNQPQHF	TGTGCCAGCAGTCCTTACGAGGGGGTCAATCAGCCCCAGCATTTT
TRBV28	TRBJ1-5	.	.	CASSFGGLQPQHF	TGTGCCAGCAGTTTTGGAGGGCTTCAGCCCCAGCATTTT
TRBV30	TRBJ1-2	TRBD1	.	CAWSSTGGNYGYTF	TGTGCCTGGAGTTCCACAGGGGGGAACTATGGCTACACCTTC
TRBV4-1	TRBJ1-1	.	few	CASSHENTGEAFF	TGCGCCAGCAGCCACGAAAATACAGGTGAAGCTTTCTTT
TRBV19	TRBJ1-3	.	.	CASGSGLSGNTIYF	TGTGCCAGCGGATCAGGCCTTTCTGGAAACACCATATATTTT
TRBV5-4	TRBJ1-5	TRBD1	.	CASSSQGAGNQPQHF	TGTGCCAGCAGCTCCCAGGGGGCCGGCAATCAGCCCCAGCATTTT
TRBV7-3	TRBJ1-6	TRBD1	.	CATGQVYNSPLHF	TGTGCCACTGGACAGGTCTATAATTCACCCCTCCACTTT